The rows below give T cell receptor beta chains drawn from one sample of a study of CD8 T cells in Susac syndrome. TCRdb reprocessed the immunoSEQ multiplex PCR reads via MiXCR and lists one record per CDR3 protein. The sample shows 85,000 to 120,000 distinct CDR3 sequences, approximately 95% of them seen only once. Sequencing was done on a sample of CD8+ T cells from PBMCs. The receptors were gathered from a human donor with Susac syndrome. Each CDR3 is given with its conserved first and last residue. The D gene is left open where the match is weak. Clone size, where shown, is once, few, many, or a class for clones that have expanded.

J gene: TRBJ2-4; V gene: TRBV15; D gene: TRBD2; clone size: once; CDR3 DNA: TGTGCCACCAGCGATATCGAGACTAGCGGGGGAAACATTCAGTACTTC; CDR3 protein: CATSDIETSGGNIQYF
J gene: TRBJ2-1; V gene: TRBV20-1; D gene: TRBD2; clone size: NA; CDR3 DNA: TGCAGTGCCCCAGGACTAGCAAACGTCTATGAGCAGTTCTTC; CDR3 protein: CSAPGLANVYEQFF
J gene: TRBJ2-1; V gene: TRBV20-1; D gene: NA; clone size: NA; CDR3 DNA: TGCAGTGCCCTCATAGCCGATGAGCAGTTCTTC; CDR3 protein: CSALIADEQFF
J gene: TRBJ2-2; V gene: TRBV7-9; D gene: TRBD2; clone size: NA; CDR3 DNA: TGTGCCAGCAGCTCGACTAGCGGGGGGAACACCGGGGAGCTGTTTTTT; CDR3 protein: CASSSTSGGNTGELFF
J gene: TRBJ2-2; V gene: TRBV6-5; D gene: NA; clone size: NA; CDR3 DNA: TGTGCCAGCAGCGCGGAGGGGCCGAACACCGGGGAGCTGTTTTTT; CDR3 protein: CASSAEGPNTGELFF
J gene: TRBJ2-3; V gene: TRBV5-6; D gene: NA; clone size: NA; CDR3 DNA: TGTGCCAGCGCCATGTCTCCAGGGGAGGATACGCAGTATTTT; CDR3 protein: CASAMSPGEDTQYF
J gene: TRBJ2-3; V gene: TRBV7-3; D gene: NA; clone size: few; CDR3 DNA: TGTGCCAGCAGCTCCACAGATACGCAGTATTTT; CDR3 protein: CASSSTDTQYF
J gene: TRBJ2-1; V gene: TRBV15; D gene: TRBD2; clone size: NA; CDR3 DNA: TGTGCCACCAGCGGGAGGACTAGCACTGAGCAGTTCTTC; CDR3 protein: CATSGRTSTEQFF
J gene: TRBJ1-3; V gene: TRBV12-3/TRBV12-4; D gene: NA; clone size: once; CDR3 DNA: TGTGCCAGCAGCCCGGACGGAGACTCTGGAAACACCATATATTTT; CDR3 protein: CASSPDGDSGNTIYF
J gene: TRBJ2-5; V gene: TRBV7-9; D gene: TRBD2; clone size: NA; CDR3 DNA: TGTGCCAGCAGCTTAATCCCCAGCGGGGTTCAAGAGACCCAGTACTTC; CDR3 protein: CASSLIPSGVQETQYF
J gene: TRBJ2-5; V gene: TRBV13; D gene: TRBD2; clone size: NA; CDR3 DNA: TGTGCCAGCAGCTTTAGGACTAGCGGGGGCCCTGTCGAAGAGACCCAGTACTTC; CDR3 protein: CASSFRTSGGPVEETQYF
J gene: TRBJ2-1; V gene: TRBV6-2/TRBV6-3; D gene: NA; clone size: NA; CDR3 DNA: TGTGCCAGCTACTGGGACAATGAGCAGTTCTTC; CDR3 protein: CASYWDNEQFF
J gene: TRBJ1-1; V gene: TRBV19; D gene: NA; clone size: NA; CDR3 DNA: TGTGCCAGTACCTCAAGTCCCGGACACCTGAACACTGAAGCTTTCTTT; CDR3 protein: CASTSSPGHLNTEAFF
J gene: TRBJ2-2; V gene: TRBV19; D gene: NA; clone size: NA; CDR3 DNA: TGTGCCAGTAGTATAGGATTACGAAACGACAACCTCGGGGAGCTGTTTTTT; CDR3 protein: CASSIGLRNDNLGELFF
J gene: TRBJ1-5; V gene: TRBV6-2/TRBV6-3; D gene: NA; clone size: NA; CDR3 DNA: TGTGCCAGCAGTGGAGGGATAGTCAATCAGCCCCAGCATTTT; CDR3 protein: CASSGGIVNQPQHF
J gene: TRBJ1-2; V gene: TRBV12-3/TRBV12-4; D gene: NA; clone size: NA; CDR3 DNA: TGTGCCAGCACCAAAGGGGGGAATGGCTACACCTTC; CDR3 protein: CASTKGGNGYTF
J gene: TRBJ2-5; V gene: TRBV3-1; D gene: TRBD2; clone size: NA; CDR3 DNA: TGTGCCAGCAGCCCCCGGGGACTAGCGGGGGACCAAGAGACCCAGTACTTC; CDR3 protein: CASSPRGLAGDQETQYF
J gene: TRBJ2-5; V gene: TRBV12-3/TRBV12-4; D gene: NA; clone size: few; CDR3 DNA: TGTGCCAGCAGTTTAGGACTAGAAGAGACCCAGTACTTC; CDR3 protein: CASSLGLEETQYF
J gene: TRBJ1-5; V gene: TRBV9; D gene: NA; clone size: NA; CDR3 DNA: TGTGCCAGCAGCCAAGGGGGGGATAGTCAGCCCCAGCATTTT; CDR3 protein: CASSQGGDSQPQHF
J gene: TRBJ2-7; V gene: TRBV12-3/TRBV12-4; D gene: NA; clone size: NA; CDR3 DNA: TGTGCCAGCAGTTTTGGGGGAATCGCCTACGAGCAGTACTTC; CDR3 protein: CASSFGGIAYEQYF
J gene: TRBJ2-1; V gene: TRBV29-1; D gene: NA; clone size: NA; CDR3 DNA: TGCAGCGTTTGGGACGGCTACAATGAGCAGTTCTTC; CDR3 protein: CSVWDGYNEQFF
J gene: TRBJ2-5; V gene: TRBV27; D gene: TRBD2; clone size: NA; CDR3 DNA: TGTGCCAGCAGTTATACGGGGGGGGGAGAGACCCAGTACTTC; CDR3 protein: CASSYTGGGETQYF
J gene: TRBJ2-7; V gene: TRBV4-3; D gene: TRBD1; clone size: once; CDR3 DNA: TGCGCCAGCAGCCGGTCACAGGGGAACGAGCAGTACTTC; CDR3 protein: CASSRSQGNEQYF
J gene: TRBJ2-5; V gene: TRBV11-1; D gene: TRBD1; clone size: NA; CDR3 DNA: TGTGCCAGCAGCCTGAGTGACAGGGGACGGCAAGAGACCCAGTACTTC; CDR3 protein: CASSLSDRGRQETQYF
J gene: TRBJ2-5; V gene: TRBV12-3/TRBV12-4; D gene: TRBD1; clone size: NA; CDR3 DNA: TGTGCCAGCAGTTTCCCCCCCCTACAGGGGCGGAAGGAGACCCAGTACTTC; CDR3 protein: CASSFPPLQGRKETQYF
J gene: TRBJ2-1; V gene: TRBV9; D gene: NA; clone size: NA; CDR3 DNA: TGTGCCAGCAGCGAGGGGGGGGGCACCGGGAATGAGCAGTTCTTC; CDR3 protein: CASSEGGGTGNEQFF
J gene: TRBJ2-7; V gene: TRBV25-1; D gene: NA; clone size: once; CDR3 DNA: TGTGCCAGCAGTGATCTACCTTTGGTGCAGTACTTC; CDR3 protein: CASSDLPLVQYF
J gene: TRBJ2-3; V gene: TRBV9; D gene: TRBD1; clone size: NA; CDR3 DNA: TGTGCCAGCAGCGTCGAACAGGGGTTCAGCACAGATACGCAGTATTTT; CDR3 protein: CASSVEQGFSTDTQYF
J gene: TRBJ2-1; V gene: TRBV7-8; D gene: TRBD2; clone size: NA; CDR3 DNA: TGTGCCAGCAAGTCCGTATCTAGCGGGGGGCCAGAGAATGAGCAGTTCTTC; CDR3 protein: CASKSVSSGGPENEQFF
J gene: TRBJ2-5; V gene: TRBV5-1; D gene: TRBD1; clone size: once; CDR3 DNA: TGCGCCAGCAGCTCCCACCCGGGACAGCAAGAGACCCAGTACTTC; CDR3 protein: CASSSHPGQQETQYF
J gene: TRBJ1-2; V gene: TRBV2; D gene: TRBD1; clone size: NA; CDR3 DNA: TGTGCCAGCAGCACCGGACAGGATGGATTCTATGGCTACACCTTC; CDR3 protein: CASSTGQDGFYGYTF
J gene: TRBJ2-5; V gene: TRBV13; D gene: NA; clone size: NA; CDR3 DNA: TGTGCCAGCAGCCCCCAAGGGGGACCGAAAGAGACCCAGTACTTC; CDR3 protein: CASSPQGGPKETQYF
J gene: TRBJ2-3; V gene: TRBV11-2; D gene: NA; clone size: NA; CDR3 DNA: TGTGCCAGCAGCTCCCTAGACAGGATTAACACAGATACGCAGTATTTT; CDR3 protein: CASSSLDRINTDTQYF
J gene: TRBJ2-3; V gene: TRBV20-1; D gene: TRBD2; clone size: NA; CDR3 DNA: TGCAGTGCTATTAACCTTCAGGGAGGGCTACGTTTTCACACACACACAGATACGCAGTATTTT; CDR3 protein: CSAINLQGGLRFHTHTDTQYF
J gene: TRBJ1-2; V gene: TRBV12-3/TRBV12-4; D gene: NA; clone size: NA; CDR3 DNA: TGTGCCAGCAGGGGGGAGGGTCGAGGCTACACCTTC; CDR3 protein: CASRGEGRGYTF
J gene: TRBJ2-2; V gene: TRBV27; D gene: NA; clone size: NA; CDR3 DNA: TGTGCCAGCAGTTTCGGGGGATCCGGGGAGCTGTTTTTT; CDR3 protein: CASSFGGSGELFF
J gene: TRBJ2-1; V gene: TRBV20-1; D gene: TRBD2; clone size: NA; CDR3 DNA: TGCAGTGCCCTGGGTGTGACTAGCACACCCAATGAGCAGTTCTTC; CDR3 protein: CSALGVTSTPNEQFF
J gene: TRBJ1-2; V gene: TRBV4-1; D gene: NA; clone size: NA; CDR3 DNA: TGCGCCAGCAGCACCAACAGGGAGAGCTACACCTTC; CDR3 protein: CASSTNRESYTF
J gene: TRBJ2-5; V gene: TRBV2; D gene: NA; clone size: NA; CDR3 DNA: TGTGCCAGCAGTGAAAGTTTGGGGAGAGGGCAAGAGACCCAGTACTTC; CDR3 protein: CASSESLGRGQETQYF
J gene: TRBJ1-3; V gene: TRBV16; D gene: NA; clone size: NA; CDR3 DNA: TGTGCCAGCAGCCAATTAACCATCTCTGGAAACACCATATATTTT; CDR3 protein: CASSQLTISGNTIYF
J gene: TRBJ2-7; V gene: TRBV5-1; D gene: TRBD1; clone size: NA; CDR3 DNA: TGCGCCAGCAACTCATGGACAGGGGAATTCTACGAGCAGTACTTC; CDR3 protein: CASNSWTGEFYEQYF
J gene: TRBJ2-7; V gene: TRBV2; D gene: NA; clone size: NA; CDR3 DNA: TGTGCCAGCAGTGAAAGGTCAGCCTACGAGCAGTACTTC; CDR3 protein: CASSERSAYEQYF
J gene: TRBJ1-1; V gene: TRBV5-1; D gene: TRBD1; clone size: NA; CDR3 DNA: TGCGCCAGCAGCTTGCGGGGACAGAGGGCGATGAACACTGAAGCTTTCTTT; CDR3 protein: CASSLRGQRAMNTEAFF
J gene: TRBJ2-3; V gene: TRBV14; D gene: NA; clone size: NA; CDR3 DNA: TGTGCCAGCAGCCAAGATAAGGCGTATTCTAGCACAGATACGCAGTATTTT; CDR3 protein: CASSQDKAYSSTDTQYF
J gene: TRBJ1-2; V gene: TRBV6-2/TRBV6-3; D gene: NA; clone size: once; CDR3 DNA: TGTGCCAGCAGTTATGGGACCGATTACACCTTC; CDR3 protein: CASSYGTDYTF
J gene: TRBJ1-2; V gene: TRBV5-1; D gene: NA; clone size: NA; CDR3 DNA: TGCGCCAGCAGTATCGACGGACCGCCCTATGGCTACACCTTC; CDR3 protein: CASSIDGPPYGYTF
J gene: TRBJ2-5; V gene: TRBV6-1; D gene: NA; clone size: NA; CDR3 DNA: TGTGCCAGCAGTGAAATCGGACGGCGGGAGACCCAGTACTTC; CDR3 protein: CASSEIGRRETQYF
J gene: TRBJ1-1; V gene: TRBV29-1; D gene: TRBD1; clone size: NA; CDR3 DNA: TGCAGCGTTAAAGACAGGGCTGGAGGCACTGAAGCTTTCTTT; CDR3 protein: CSVKDRAGGTEAFF
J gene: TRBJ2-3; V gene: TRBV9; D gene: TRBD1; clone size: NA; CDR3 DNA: TGTGCCAGCAGCGTCCGGGACAGGGATGGAGATACGCAGTATTTT; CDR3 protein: CASSVRDRDGDTQYF